This paragraph reports one T cell receptor beta chain. Its specificity is unknown. Only in-frame clones appear in the TCRdb table, and some are missing; sequencing was by immunoSEQ multiplex PCR. The sample holds approximately 63,000 clones, around two thirds seen once. The CDR3 has 15 residues. The germline CDR1 and CDR2 sequences are LGHNA and YNFKEQ. Trimming took off 5 bases at V and 7 bases at J, with 18 bases between the two ends. This sample was included in a study of T cells in tumors after PD-1 blockade. Study overall: Daily vismodegib 150 mg continued in a subset of anti-PD-1-treated patients. Mean per blood sample: 113,528 templates (about 21,000-290,000), about 40,000 unique clonotypes. Findings of the study overall: Approximately 41% of tumor TCR clonotypes were also found in blood.

This sample comprised PBMCs, obtained after anti-PD-1 treatment. The V call is TRBV4-2, the J call TRBJ2-4; possibly TRBD2 for D (6 bases). The TCR was taken from a human donor with basal cell carcinoma. The CDR3: CASSLRPAEGNIQYF. The CDR3 coding sequence is TGTGCCAGCAGCTTGCGACCAGCGGAGGGCAACATTCAGTACTTC.